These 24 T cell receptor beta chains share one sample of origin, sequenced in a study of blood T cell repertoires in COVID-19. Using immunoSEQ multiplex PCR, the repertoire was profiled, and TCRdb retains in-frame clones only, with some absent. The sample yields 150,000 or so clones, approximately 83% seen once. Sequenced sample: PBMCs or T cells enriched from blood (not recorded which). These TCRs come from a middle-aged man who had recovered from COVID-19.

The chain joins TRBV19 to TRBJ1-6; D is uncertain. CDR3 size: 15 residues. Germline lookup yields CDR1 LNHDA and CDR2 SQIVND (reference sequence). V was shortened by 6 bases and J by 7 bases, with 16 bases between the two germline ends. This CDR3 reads CASRSSGLGNSPLHF. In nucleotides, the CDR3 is TGTGCCAGTAGGAGCTCGGGGTTGGGGAATTCACCCCTCCACTTT.

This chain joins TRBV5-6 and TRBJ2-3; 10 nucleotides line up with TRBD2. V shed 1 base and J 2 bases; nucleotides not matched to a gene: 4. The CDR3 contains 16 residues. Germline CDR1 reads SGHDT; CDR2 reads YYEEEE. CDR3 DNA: TGTGCCAGCAGCTTGACTAGCGGGGCCTACACAGATACGCAGTATTTT. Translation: CASSLTSGAYTDTQYF.

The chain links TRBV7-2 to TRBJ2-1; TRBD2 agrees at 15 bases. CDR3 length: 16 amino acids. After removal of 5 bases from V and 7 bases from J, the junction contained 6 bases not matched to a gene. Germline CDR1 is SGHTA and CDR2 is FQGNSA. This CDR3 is CASSPGLAGGWNEQFF. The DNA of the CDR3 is TGTGCCAGCAGCCCCGGACTAGCGGGGGGGTGGAATGAGCAGTTCTTC. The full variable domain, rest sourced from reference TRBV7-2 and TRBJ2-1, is GAGVSQSPSNKVTEKGKDVELRCDPISGHTALYWYRQSLGQGLEFLIYFQGNSAPDKSGLPSDRFSAERTGGSVSTLTIQRTQQEDSAVYLCASSPGLAGGWNEQFFGPGTRLTVL.

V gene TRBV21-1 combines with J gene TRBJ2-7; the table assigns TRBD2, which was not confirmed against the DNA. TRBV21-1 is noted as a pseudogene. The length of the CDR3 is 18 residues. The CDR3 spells CASSTGEGSSGGGFEQYF. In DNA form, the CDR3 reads TGTGCCAGCAGCACGGGGGAGGGTTCTAGCGGGGGAGGTTTCGAGCAGTACTTC.

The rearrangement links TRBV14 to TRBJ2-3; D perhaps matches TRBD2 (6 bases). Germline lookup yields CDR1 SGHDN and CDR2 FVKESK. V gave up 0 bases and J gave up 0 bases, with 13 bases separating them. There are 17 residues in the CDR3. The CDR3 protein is CASSQDSAGTSTDTQYF. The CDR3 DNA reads TGTGCCAGCAGCCAAGATTCGGCGGGGACTAGCACAGATACGCAGTATTTT.

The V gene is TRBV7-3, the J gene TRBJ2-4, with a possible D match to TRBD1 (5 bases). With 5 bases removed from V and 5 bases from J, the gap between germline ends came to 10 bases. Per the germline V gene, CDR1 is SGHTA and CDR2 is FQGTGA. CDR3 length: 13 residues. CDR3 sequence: CASSQGHQNIQYF. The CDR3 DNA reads TGTGCCAGCAGCCAGGGTCACCAAAACATTCAGTACTTC.

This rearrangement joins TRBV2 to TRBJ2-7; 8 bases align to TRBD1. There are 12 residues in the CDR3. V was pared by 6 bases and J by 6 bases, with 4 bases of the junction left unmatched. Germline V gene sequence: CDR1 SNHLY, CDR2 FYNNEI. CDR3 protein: CASRLDRGEQYF. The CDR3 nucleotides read TGTGCCAGCAGGCTCGACAGGGGCGAGCAGTACTTC. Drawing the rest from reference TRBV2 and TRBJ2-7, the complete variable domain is EPEVTQTPSHQVTQMGQEVILRCVPISNHLYFYWYRQILGQKVEFLVSFYNNEISEKSEIFDDQFSVERPDGSNFTLKIRSTKLEDSAMYFCASRLDRGEQYFGPGTRLTVT.

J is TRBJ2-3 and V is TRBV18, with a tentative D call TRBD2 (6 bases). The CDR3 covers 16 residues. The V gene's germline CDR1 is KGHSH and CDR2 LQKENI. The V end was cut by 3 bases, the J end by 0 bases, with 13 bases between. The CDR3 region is CASSPLAVTSTDTQYF. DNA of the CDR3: TGTGCCAGCTCACCCTTAGCGGTGACTAGCACAGATACGCAGTATTTT.

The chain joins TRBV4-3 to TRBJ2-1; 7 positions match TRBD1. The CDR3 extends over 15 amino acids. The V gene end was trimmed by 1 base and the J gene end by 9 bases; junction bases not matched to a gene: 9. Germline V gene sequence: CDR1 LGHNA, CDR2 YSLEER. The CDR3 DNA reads TGCGCCAGCAGCCAAGTAGGGGGCGGTGATCCTGAGCAGTTCTTC. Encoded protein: CASSQVGGGDPEQFF.

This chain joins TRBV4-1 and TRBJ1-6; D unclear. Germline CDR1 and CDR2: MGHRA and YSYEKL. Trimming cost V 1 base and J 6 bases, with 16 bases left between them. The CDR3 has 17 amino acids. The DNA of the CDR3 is TGCGCCAGCAGCCAAGTTAAGGAAGCGATAGTTAATTCACCCCTCCACTTT. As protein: CASSQVKEAIVNSPLHF.

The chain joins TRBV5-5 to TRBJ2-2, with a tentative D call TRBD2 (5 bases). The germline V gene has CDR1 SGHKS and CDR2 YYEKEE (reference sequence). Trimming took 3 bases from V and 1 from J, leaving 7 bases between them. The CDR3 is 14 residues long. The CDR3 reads CASSSRGNTGELFF. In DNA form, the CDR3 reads TGTGCCAGCAGCTCCCGGGGGAACACCGGGGAGCTGTTTTTT.

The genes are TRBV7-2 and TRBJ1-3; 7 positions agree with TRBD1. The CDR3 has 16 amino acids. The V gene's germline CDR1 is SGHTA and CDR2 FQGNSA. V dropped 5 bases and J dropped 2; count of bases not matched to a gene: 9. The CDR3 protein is CASSTPQGSAGNTIYF. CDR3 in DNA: TGTGCCAGCAGCACCCCACAGGGGAGTGCTGGAAACACCATATATTTT.

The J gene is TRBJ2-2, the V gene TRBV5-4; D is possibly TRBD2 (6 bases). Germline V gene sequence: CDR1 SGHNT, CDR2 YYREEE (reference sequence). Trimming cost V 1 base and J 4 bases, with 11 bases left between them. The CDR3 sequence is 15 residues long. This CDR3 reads CASSLSGGFTGELFF. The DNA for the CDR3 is TGTGCCAGCAGCTTGAGTGGGGGGTTCACCGGGGAGCTGTTTTTT.

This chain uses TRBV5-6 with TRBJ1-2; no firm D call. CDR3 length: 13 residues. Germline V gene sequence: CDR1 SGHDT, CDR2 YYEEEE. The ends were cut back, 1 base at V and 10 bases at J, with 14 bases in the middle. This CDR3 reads CASSLKGVEDYTF. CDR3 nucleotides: TGTGCCAGCAGCTTGAAGGGTGTGGAGGACTACACCTTC.

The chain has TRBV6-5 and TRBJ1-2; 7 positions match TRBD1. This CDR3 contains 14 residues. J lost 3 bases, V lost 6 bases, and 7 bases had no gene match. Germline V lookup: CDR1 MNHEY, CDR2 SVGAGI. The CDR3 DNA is TGTGCCAGCAGCCTACAGGGGATGGACTATGGCTACACCTTC. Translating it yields CASSLQGMDYGYTF.

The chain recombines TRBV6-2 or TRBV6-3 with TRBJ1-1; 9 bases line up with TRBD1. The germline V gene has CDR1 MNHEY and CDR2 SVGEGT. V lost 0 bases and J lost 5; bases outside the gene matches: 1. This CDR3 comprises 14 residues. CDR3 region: CASSYSGQGTEAFF. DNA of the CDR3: TGTGCCAGCAGTTACTCGGGACAGGGAACTGAAGCTTTCTTT.

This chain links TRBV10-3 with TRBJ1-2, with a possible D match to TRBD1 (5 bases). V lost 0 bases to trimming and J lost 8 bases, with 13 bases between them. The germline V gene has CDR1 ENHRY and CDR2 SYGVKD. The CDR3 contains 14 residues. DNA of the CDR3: TGTGCCATCAGTGAGTCGTCCGCAGGGCTGGGCTACACCTTC. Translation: CAISESSAGLGYTF.

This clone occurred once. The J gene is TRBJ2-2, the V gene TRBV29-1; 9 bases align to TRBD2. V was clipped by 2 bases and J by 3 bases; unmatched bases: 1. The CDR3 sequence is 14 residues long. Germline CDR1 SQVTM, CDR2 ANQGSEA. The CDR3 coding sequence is TGCAGCGTTGAACCTAGCGGGGACACCGGGGAGCTGTTTTTT. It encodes CSVEPSGDTGELFF.

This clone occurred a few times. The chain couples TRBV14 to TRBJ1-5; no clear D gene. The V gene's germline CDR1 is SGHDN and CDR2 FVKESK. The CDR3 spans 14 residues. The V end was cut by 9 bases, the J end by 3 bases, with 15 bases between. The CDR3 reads CASYSTSVNQPQHF. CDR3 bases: TGTGCCAGTTATTCCACGTCGGTCAATCAGCCCCAGCATTTT.

The CDR3 region has the DNA TGTGCCAGCAGCCAAGACACGGGGGGAGTGAGTCGGAACATTCAGTACTTC. Amino acids: CASSQDTGGVSRNIQYF. This chain uses TRBV14 with TRBJ2-4, with 7 bases lining up with TRBD2. Germline V CDR1 and CDR2: SGHDN, FVKESK. With V trimmed by 0 bases and J by 7 bases, 12 bases remained unmatched. The CDR3 sequence is 17 residues long.

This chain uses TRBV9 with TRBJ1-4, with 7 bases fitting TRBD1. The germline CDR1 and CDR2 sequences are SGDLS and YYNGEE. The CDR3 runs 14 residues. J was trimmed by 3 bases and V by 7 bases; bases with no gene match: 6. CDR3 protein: CASGTGDANEKLFF. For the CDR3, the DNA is TGTGCCAGCGGAACAGGGGATGCTAATGAAAAACTGTTTTTT. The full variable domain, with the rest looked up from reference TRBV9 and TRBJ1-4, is DSGVTQTPKHLITATGQRVTLRCSPRSGDLSVYWYQQSLDQGLQFLIQYYNGEERAKGNILERFSAQQFPDLHSELNLSSLELGDSALYFCASGTGDANEKLFFGSGTQLSVL.

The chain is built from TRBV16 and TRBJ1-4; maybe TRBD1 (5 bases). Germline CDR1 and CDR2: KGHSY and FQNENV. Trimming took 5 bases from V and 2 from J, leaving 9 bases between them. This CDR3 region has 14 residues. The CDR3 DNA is TGTGCCAGCAGCGCAGGGAGGACTAATGAAAAACTGTTTTTT. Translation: CASSAGRTNEKLFF.

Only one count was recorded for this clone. The DNA for the CDR3 is TGTGCCACCAGTGATTCCCGACAGGGGCGCTCCGAGCAGTACTTC. It codes for CATSDSRQGRSEQYF. The chain joins TRBV24-1 to TRBJ2-7, with 8 nucleotides matching TRBD1. CDR1 and CDR2 (germline): KGHDR, SFDVKD. The CDR3 has 15 amino acids. V was clipped by 2 bases and J by 6 bases; unmatched bases: 8.

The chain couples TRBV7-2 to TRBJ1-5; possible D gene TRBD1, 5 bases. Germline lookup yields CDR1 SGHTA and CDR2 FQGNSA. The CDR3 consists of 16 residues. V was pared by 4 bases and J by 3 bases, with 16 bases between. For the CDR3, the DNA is TGTGCCAGCAGCTCCCAGGGAGGGAAGGTCAATCAGCCCCAGCATTTT. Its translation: CASSSQGGKVNQPQHF.